This T cell receptor beta chain was retrieved from a study of shared clonotypes between healthy human individuals. Terminally differentiated effector memory CD45RA+ cells were excluded by CCR7 positive selection of CD45RO-negative cells. Unmatched junction bases numbered 10, after V lost 4 bases and J lost 5 bases. This CDR3 is 17 amino acids long. Germline assignment: CDR1 SGHRS and CDR2 YFSETQ. Here immunoSEQ multiplex PCR was the method, and the copy in TCRdb shows in-frame clones only, minus some. The sample includes hundreds of thousands of clones, 90% to 97% of them seen just once. The source of this sequence is a man in his thirties or forties in good health. The sample consisted of naive CD8+ T cells sorted from blood. The V and J genes are TRBV5-1 and TRBJ2-5, with 14 bases aligning to TRBD2. CDR3 protein: CASSLRGLAGVKETQYF. The CDR3 nucleotides read TGCGCCAGCAGCCTGCGGGGACTAGCGGGAGTAAAGGAGACCCAGTACTTC.